Presented here are 14 T cell receptor beta chains from one specimen sequenced in a study of low-dose radiotherapy and immunotherapy resistance in tumors. Documented time point: before trial treatment. Gene-specific TRAV and TRBV primers were used for first-strand cDNA, covering alpha and beta chains. With a constant-region primer and a V-primer adapter, TCRs were subjected to roughly 20 PCR cycles of amplification. TCRdb reprocessed the reads via MiXCR and lists one record per CDR3 protein. The data hold about 71,000 distinct CDR3 sequences, with around 31% observed a single time. The sample was PBMCs, taken before treatment. Every receptor here comes from a female donor with ovarian cancer.

This clonotype was found many times. V gene TRBV19 combines with J gene TRBJ2-7; no clear D. CDR3 length equals 12 residues. Per the germline V gene, CDR1 is LNHDA and CDR2 is SQIVND (reference sequence). Deletions cut 10 bases from V and 5 bases from J, with 15 bases between. The CDR3 spells CANPPVRNEQYF. The CDR3 region has the DNA TGTGCCAACCCCCCCGTGCGGAACGAGCAGTACTTC. The whole variable domain, remainder taken from reference TRBV19 and TRBJ2-7, is DGGITQSPKYLFRKEGQNVTLSCEQNLNHDAMYWYRQDPGQGLRLIYYSQIVNDFQKGDIAEGYSVSREKKESFPLTVTSAQKNPTAFYLCANPPVRNEQYFGPGTRLTVT.

This clonotype was detected only a few times. This sequence joins TRBV3-1 and TRBJ2-7; 11 bases agree with TRBD2. Per the germline V gene, CDR1 is LGHDT and CDR2 is YNNKEL (reference sequence). J lost 2 bases, V lost 4 bases, and 7 bases had no gene match. The CDR3 runs to 16 residues. The CDR3 reads CASSPPRLAGTYEQYF. The DNA for the CDR3 is TGTGCCAGCAGCCCCCCCAGACTAGCGGGAACCTACGAGCAGTACTTC.

This clonotype was counted at least ten times. The chain is built from TRBV10-3 and TRBJ2-2, with D maybe TRBD2 (6 bases). This CDR3 spans 12 amino acids. The V end lost 10 bases, the J end lost 6 bases, and 12 bases lay between the germline ends. Germline-derived CDR1 and CDR2 are ENHRY and SYGVKD. CDR3 loop: CATGGGAGELFF. DNA for the CDR3: TGTGCCACGGGCGGCGGGGCCGGGGAGCTGTTTTTT.

There are many counts of this clonotype. This chain connects TRBV7-9 to TRBJ2-1; no clear D gene. The CDR3 is made up of 17 amino acids. Trimming removed 5 bases at V and 5 bases at J, with 22 bases between. Germline values: CDR1 SEHNR, CDR2 FQNEAQ (reference sequence). The CDR3 is CASSRMGWGRDDNEQFF. The DNA for the CDR3 is TGTGCCAGCAGCCGTATGGGCTGGGGAAGAGATGACAATGAGCAGTTCTTC.

V is TRBV6-2 or TRBV6-3 and J is TRBJ1-1; no clear D. This CDR3 contains 11 residues. Germline assignment: CDR1 MNHEY and CDR2 SVGEGT. V was cut by 8 bases and J by 5 bases, with 9 bases left in between. Written as DNA, the CDR3 is TGTGCCAGCGTTTTGGGAACTGAAGCTTTCTTT. As protein: CASVLGTEAFF.

This clonotype was picked up many times. This rearrangement joins TRBV5-1 to TRBJ1-2; TRBD1 is a possible D gene (5 bases). The CDR3 has 15 amino acids. Per germline, CDR1 SGHRS and CDR2 YFSETQ. The V gene lost 0 bases and the J gene lost 4 bases, with 13 bases spanning the gap. CDR3 amino acids: CASSLVRGDGYGYTF. DNA of the CDR3: TGCGCCAGCAGCTTGGTGCGTGGGGACGGCTATGGCTACACCTTC.

In regard to this clonotype: A much larger clone sits a single nucleotide away, making a read error possible. The chain couples TRBV5-8 to TRBJ2-1, with TRBD2 matching 7 bases. V trimming: 2 bases; J trimming: 3 bases; junction bases outside the gene matches: 8. Germline assignment: CDR1 SGHTS and CDR2 YDEGEE. This CDR3 region has 16 residues. The CDR3 sequence: CASSLTEGTIYNEQFF. CDR3 DNA: TGTGCCAGCAGCTTAACGGAGGGGACTATCTACAATGAGCAGTTCTTC.

In this sample, this clonotype turned up many times. The rearrangement joins TRBV4-3 to TRBJ2-5; 8 bases fit TRBD2. The junction had 4 bases not matched to a gene; V was cut back by 1 base and J by 3 bases. The germline V gene encodes CDR1 LGHNA and CDR2 YSLEER. This CDR3 region has 15 residues. The CDR3 reads CASSQGPGLEETQYF. CDR3 in DNA: TGCGCCAGCAGCCAAGGCCCGGGACTAGAAGAGACCCAGTACTTC.

V gene TRBV30 combines with J gene TRBJ1-2; the D is unclear. Germline values: CDR1 GTSNPN, CDR2 SVGIG (reference sequence). V was shortened by 2 bases and J by 5 bases, with 3 bases between the two germline ends. The length of the CDR3 is 10 residues. Here the CDR3 reads CAWSRYGYTF. The CDR3 DNA is TGTGCCTGGAGTCGGTATGGCTACACCTTC.

This clonotype was seen ten or more times. The V call is TRBV4-1, the J call TRBJ2-1, with D hard to call. The V end was cut by 0 bases, the J end by 0 bases, with 6 bases between. This CDR3 has 15 amino acids. Germline lookup yields CDR1 MGHRA and CDR2 YSYEKL. The CDR3 region is CASSQDGTSYNEQFF. DNA of the CDR3: TGCGCCAGCAGCCAAGATGGTACCTCCTACAATGAGCAGTTCTTC.

Ten or more counts support this clonotype. The chain couples TRBV10-3 to TRBJ2-3, with 9 bases identical to TRBD2. Trimming removed 8 bases from V and 2 bases from J; junction bases left unmatched: 5. Per germline, CDR1 ENHRY and CDR2 SYGVKD. The length of the CDR3 is 14 residues. This chain's CDR3 is CAISTSGNTDTQYF. CDR3 sequence (DNA): TGTGCCATCTCGACTAGCGGAAACACAGATACGCAGTATTTT.

Ten or more counts support this clonotype. This sequence joins TRBV28 and TRBJ1-5; D ambiguous. Trimming took 4 bases from V and 1 from J, leaving 11 bases between them. Germline CDR1 is MDHEN and CDR2 is SYDVKM. This CDR3 spans 15 amino acids. In DNA, the CDR3 is TGTGCCAGCAGTTCCCGGAGGCGGAGCAATCAGCCCCAGCATTTT. It translates to CASSSRRRSNQPQHF. Combining the CDR3 with reference TRBV28 and TRBJ1-5 gives the whole variable domain DVKVTQSSRYLVKRTGEKVFLECVQDMDHENMFWYRQDPGLGLRLIYFSYDVKMKEKGDIPEGYSVSREKKERFSLILESASTNQTSMYLCASSSRRRSNQPQHFGDGTRLSIL.

The chain joins TRBV24-1 to TRBJ1-4; no reliable D call. The CDR3 contains 14 residues. Trimming left V 6 bases short and J 7 bases short, with 14 bases between. Germline V CDR1 and CDR2: KGHDR, SFDVKD. Here the CDR3 reads CATSLTGEGEKLFF. CDR3 DNA: TGTGCCACCAGTCTCACCGGGGAGGGTGAAAAACTGTTTTTT.

This clonotype was found many times. The rearrangement joins TRBV20-1 to TRBJ2-1; 7 positions agree with TRBD2. CDR1 is DFQATT and CDR2 is SNEGSKA in the germline V gene (reference sequence). J lost 0 bases, V lost 1 base, and 18 bases had no gene match. CDR3 size: 20 residues. The CDR3 reads CSARGPRGFRAGSSYNEQFF. The CDR3 DNA sequence: TGCAGTGCTAGAGGTCCCAGAGGGTTCAGAGCGGGGAGCTCCTACAATGAGCAGTTCTTC.